The source of this T cell receptor (beta chain) is a study of cytomegalovirus exposure and HLA in healthy donors. PCR primers comprised 60 Vbeta and 13 Jbeta primers. The method was immunoSEQ multiplex PCR; TCRdb's version includes in-frame clones alone and lacks a portion of them. The data hold just over 80,000 clones, with around 76% observed a single time. This CDR3 region has 11 residues. Germline loops: CDR1 SGHAT, CDR2 FQNNGV. A remark on this clone: An end of the junction does not agree with germline; a read error may underlie this.

The sequencing sample was made of PBMCs. The sequence came from a man aged 18 to 35 in good health and CMV-seropositive. This rearrangement joins TRBV11-2 to TRBJ2-7; 9 nucleotides match TRBD2. CDR3 DNA: TGTGCCAGCAGCATTCTAGCGGGAATCCACTTC. It specifies CASSILAGIHF.